These 18 T cell receptor beta chains came from one sample sequenced in a study of neurological immune-mediated disorders. TCRdb re-called the 5' RACE reads through MiXCR, storing one row per CDR3 protein. Among about 55,000 distinct CDR3 sequences listed, 4% were seen once. Source material: CD4+ T cells from blood. These receptors were collected from a woman aged 40 to 49 with multiple sclerosis.

This clonotype occurred a few times. The genes are TRBV30 and TRBJ1-1, with 7 bases fitting TRBD1. Trimming at V came to 1 base and at J to 4 bases, leaving 0 bases not matched to a gene. CDR3 length: 12 amino acids. CDR1 and CDR2 from the germline V gene are GTSNPN and SVGIG (reference sequence). The CDR3 loop reads CAWSAGGTEAFF. The CDR3 DNA reads as TGTGCCTGGAGTGCAGGGGGCACTGAAGCTTTCTTT. Complete variable domain (other parts from reference TRBV30 and TRBJ1-1): SQTIHQWPATLVQPVGSPLSLECTVEGTSNPNLYWYRQAAGRGLQLLFYSVGIGQISSEVPQNLSASRPQDRQFILSSKKLLLSDSGFYLCAWSAGGTEAFFGQGTRLTVV.

This clonotype was picked up many times. The CDR3 sequence: CSARPPGTYTDTQYF. CDR3 DNA: TGCAGTGCTAGACCTCCCGGGACTTACACAGATACGCAGTATTTT. This chain joins TRBV20-1 and TRBJ2-3, with a possible D match to TRBD2 (6 bases). With 2 bases removed from V and 2 bases from J, the gap between germline ends came to 14 bases. The germline CDR1 and CDR2 sequences are DFQATT and SNEGSKA (reference sequence). This CDR3 spans 15 amino acids.

This clonotype came up many times. The CDR3 DNA reads as TGTGCCAGCAGTTTTTTGACGGGGACTAGCGCAGATACGCAGTATTTT. This codes for CASSFLTGTSADTQYF. This chain joins TRBV12-3 or TRBV12-4 and TRBJ2-3; 10 nucleotides align to TRBD2. The CDR3 consists of 16 residues. V dropped 3 bases and J dropped 4; count of bases not matched to a gene: 7.

This clonotype came up many times. The junction shows a germline mismatch at one end, possibly a read error. The chain links TRBV7-2 to TRBJ2-5; the D gene is possibly TRBD2 (5 bases). The CDR3 length is 12 residues. From germline, CDR1 is SGHTA and CDR2 FQGNSA. In DNA, the CDR3 is TGTGCCAGCAGCCTAGCTGGGAGGACCCAGTACTTC. Translating gives CASSLAGRTQYF.

By its share, this clonotype is medium-sized. Here the CDR3 reads CASSRRTGGYNEQFF. CDR3 in DNA: TGTGCCAGCAGCCGTCGGACAGGGGGTTACAATGAGCAGTTCTTC. This rearrangement joins TRBV12-3 or TRBV12-4 to TRBJ2-1; 10 bases are shared with TRBD1. The length of the CDR3 is 15 residues. V lost 6 bases to trimming and J lost 4 bases; unmatched junction nucleotides: 6.

This clonotype was counted at least ten times. The chain uses TRBV20-1 and TRBJ1-4, with a possible D match to TRBD1 (5 bases). This CDR3 spans 14 amino acids. Germline CDR1 and CDR2: DFQATT and SNEGSKA (reference sequence). Trimming shortened V by 2 bases and J by 4 bases, and 11 bases separated the two germline ends. The CDR3 spells CSARQGLLNEKLFF. Written as DNA, the CDR3 is TGCAGTGCTAGACAGGGTTTACTTAATGAAAAACTGTTTTTT.

This clonotype occurred many times. This rearrangement joins TRBV5-5 to TRBJ2-1; D possibly corresponds to TRBD2 (5 bases). Germline V gene sequence: CDR1 SGHKS, CDR2 YYEKEE (reference sequence). V gave up 2 bases and J gave up 0 bases, with 9 bases separating them. The CDR3 runs to 15 residues. The CDR3 nucleotides read TGTGCCAGCAGCTTCCAGCGGAGCTCCTACAATGAGCAGTTCTTC. This codes for CASSFQRSSYNEQFF. Full variable domain (rest looked up from reference TRBV5-5 and TRBJ2-1): DAGVTQSPTHLIKTRGQQVTLRCSPISGHKSVSWYQQVLGQGPQFIFQYYEKEERGRGNFPDRFSARQFPNYSSELNVNALLLGDSALYLCASSFQRSSYNEQFFGPGTRLTVL.

This clonotype was recorded at least ten times. The V and J genes are TRBV5-1 and TRBJ1-1; D is perhaps TRBD1 (5 bases). V dropped 2 bases and J dropped 3 bases, with 11 bases sitting between them. The CDR3 is 14 residues long. Germline V gives CDR1 SGHRS, CDR2 YFSETQ. CDR3 loop: CASSLTEGDTEAFF. The CDR3, as DNA: TGCGCCAGCAGCTTAACAGAAGGGGACACTGAAGCTTTCTTT. The whole variable domain, remainder taken from reference TRBV5-1 and TRBJ1-1, is KAGVTQTPRYLIKTRGQQVTLSCSPISGHRSVSWYQQTPGQGLQFLFEYFSETQRNKGNFPGRFSGRQFSNSRSEMNVSTLELGDSALYLCASSLTEGDTEAFFGQGTRLTVV.

This clonotype was observed at least ten times. The J gene is TRBJ2-7, the V gene TRBV4-1; D might be TRBD2 (6 bases). Germline values: CDR1 MGHRA, CDR2 YSYEKL. V gave up 2 bases and J gave up 5 bases, with 16 bases separating them. CDR3 length equals 15 residues. As DNA, the CDR3 is TGCGCCAGCAGCCAATGGGCGGGGATCGGAAACGAGCAGTACTTC. Its translation is CASSQWAGIGNEQYF.

This clonotype was detected many times. The V and J genes are TRBV7-2 and TRBJ1-2; D might be TRBD1 (5 bases). The CDR3 has 14 amino acids. Germline-derived CDR1 and CDR2 are SGHTA and FQGNSA. The V end was cut by 4 bases, the J end by 3 bases, with 12 bases between. CDR3 in DNA: TGTGCCAGCAGCTCCACAGGAACTGACTATGGCTACACCTTC. Amino acids: CASSSTGTDYGYTF.

This clonotype has at least ten counts. CDR3: CASKIRGGTDTQYF. The CDR3 nucleotides are TGTGCCAGCAAAATCAGGGGCGGCACAGATACGCAGTATTTT. The chain is built from TRBV6-2 or TRBV6-3 and TRBJ2-3; D is perhaps TRBD1 (6 bases). This CDR3 has 14 residues. Germline values: CDR1 MNHEY, CDR2 SVGEGT. V shed 7 bases and J shed 1 base, with 12 bases lying between them.

At least ten counts were recorded for this clonotype. This chain joins TRBV5-5 and TRBJ1-5; D uncertain. The V gene's germline CDR1 is SGHKS and CDR2 YYEKEE (reference sequence). The CDR3 contains 13 residues. V shed 2 bases and J shed 3 bases, with 6 bases lying between them. The CDR3 protein is CASSFRTNQPQHF. In nucleotides, the CDR3 is TGTGCCAGCAGCTTCAGGACCAATCAGCCCCAGCATTTT.

Many counts were recorded for this clonotype. The V gene is TRBV7-9, the J gene TRBJ1-2; 11 nucleotides agree with TRBD1. This CDR3 contains 16 residues. CDR1 SEHNR and CDR2 FQNEAQ come from the germline V gene (reference sequence). V dropped 3 bases and J dropped 2; count of bases not matched to a gene: 5. DNA of the CDR3: TGTGCCAGCAGCTTCAGGGACAGGGGGAGCAACTATGGCTACACCTTC. Translation gives CASSFRDRGSNYGYTF.

This clonotype has a count of ten or more. V usage is TRBV5-1 and J usage is TRBJ2-3; D gene uncertain. This CDR3 has 12 residues. In germline, CDR1 is SGHRS, CDR2 YFSETQ. V was trimmed by 0 bases and J by 5 bases, leaving 4 bases between them. CDR3 DNA: TGCGCCAGCAGCTTGGTAGGAGATACGCAGTATTTT. The encoded protein is CASSLVGDTQYF.

This clonotype occurred a few times. V and J are TRBV18 and TRBJ1-1; D uncertain. V lost 4 bases and J 3 bases, leaving 15 bases between the germline ends. The V gene's germline CDR1 is KGHSH and CDR2 LQKENI. This CDR3 is 15 amino acids long. The CDR3 is CASSRGPQRDTEAFF. For the CDR3, the DNA is TGTGCCAGCTCACGCGGGCCCCAGAGGGACACTGAAGCTTTCTTT.

Ten or more counts support this clonotype. The chain recombines TRBV5-1 with TRBJ2-5, with TRBD2 identical over 15 bases. Looked up from germline, CDR1 is SGHRS and CDR2 is YFSETQ. V shed 4 bases, J shed 2 bases, and the junction held 3 bases outside the gene matches. The CDR3 runs 16 residues. The CDR3 coding sequence is TGCGCCAGCAGCATAGGACTAGCGGGGGGGCAAGAGACCCAGTACTTC. Protein sequence: CASSIGLAGGQETQYF.

This rearrangement joins TRBV18 to TRBJ1-1; perhaps TRBD1 as D (6 bases). V lost 3 bases and J lost 4, with 15 bases in between. Per germline, CDR1 KGHSH and CDR2 LQKENI. The CDR3 consists of 15 residues. In DNA form, the CDR3 reads TGTGCCAGCTCACCGACAAAAGGGGGAGGCACTGAAGCTTTCTTT. As protein: CASSPTKGGGTEAFF. Full variable domain (rest looked up from reference TRBV18 and TRBJ1-1): NAGVMQNPRHLVRRRGQEARLRCSPMKGHSHVYWYRQLPEEGLKFMVYLQKENIIDESGMPKERFSAEFPKEGPSILRIQQVVRGDSAAYFCASSPTKGGGTEAFFGQGTRLTVV.

This clonotype has ten or more counts. The chain recombines TRBV5-6 with TRBJ2-1, with TRBD2 identical over 11 bases. Looked up from germline, CDR1 is SGHDT and CDR2 is YYEEEE. The V gene end was trimmed by 5 bases and the J gene end by 3 bases; junction bases not matched to a gene: 7. This CDR3 is 16 amino acids long. This chain's CDR3 is CASRYSGGGVYNEQFF. Here the CDR3 DNA reads TGTGCCAGCAGATATAGCGGGGGGGGGGTCTACAATGAGCAGTTCTTC.